This T cell receptor beta chain came from a study of cytomegalovirus exposure and HLA in healthy donors (dated by TCRdb to about 2017). Study-level background: In an earlier analysis of approximately 640 of the donors, around 300 Gb of sequence data and roughly 100 million unique TCR beta sequences from approximately 180 million T cells were reported. An early release that covered 640 HLA-typed donors contained approximately 320 gigabases of sequencing data and 70 million to 100 million unique TCR sequences. Of the 300 to 400 genotyped donors, around 81% fell in the genetic ancestry cluster associated with self-reported Caucasian donors. The study aimed to test whether signatures of past pathogen exposure could be identified by cataloging public T cell receptors. Using immunosequencing, the study profiled T cell repertoires from about 650 subjects and related those repertoires to cytomegalovirus serostatus. In addition to the first cohort of approximately 650 subjects, a separate validation cohort of approximately 120 different subjects was used. To predict cytomegalovirus infection status, the study brought together high-throughput TCR immunosequencing, statistical association of individual TCRs with disease status, and machine learning. In a later analysis, previously published TCR beta repertoires from several hundred donors were re-analyzed and high-resolution HLA genotyping was added so that TCR occurrence patterns could be studied. In the later analysis, no new phenotypic data were used to find candidate immune exposures; instead, reliance was placed on TCR beta sequences and their occurrence across donors. In an earlier analysis of over 550 of the donors, high-throughput TCR beta sequencing was used to judge whether each TCR beta V gene segment behaved as functional or pseudogenic. Donor age, sex, ethnicity and CMV serostatus were compiled alongside the repertoire data. Genome-wide SNP genotypes for about 55% of the roughly 670 donors were used in a later genetic analysis, which treated that subset as a discovery cohort. Every discovery cohort repertoire had been produced on one sequencing platform. Class I and class II HLA loci were covered by the typing at four-digit resolution. Typing coverage varied by locus: roughly 620-630 donors for A, B, C, DRB1 and DQB1; about 520 for DQA1; 606 for DPA1; 450 to 480 for DPB1. About five DR-DQ haplotypes were treated as single units for association and clustering because of strong linkage in the cohort. Across some 400 genotyped donors of the cohort, an average of approximately 200,000 unique TCR beta nucleotide sequences per donor were sequenced, and roughly 20% of those sequences were non-productive.

CDR1 and CDR2, per the germline V gene, are ENHRY and SYGVKD. V is cut by 1 base and J by 4 bases, and the space between the germline ends is 13 bases. The CDR3 goes from the cysteine to the phenylalanine over 16 residues. Just CDR3 DNA is preserved here, 48 bases in frame from base 1. Summary of the overall study and its limitations: The authors suggested that the approach could potentially be extended to other disease states and immunological phenotypes. The only immune exposure information available for the cohort was CMV serostatus. HLA typing was unavailable for some donors at each locus, so association tests used only the typed subset. When HLA alleles, especially DR and DQ, strongly co-occurred, attributing TCR associations to individual alleles was difficult. A group of highly shared sequence variants was considered likely to be a technical artifact of the sequencing pipeline. In vitro tests confirmed that a few of the cytomegalovirus-associated TCR beta chains recognize cytomegalovirus antigens. Sequencing depth was assumed to be roughly uniform across donors in the presence/absence analyses, though that assumption may not hold. In a later analysis, HLA-associated TCR beta chains showed more clonal expansion and lower generation probabilities than non-associated chains that were equally common. Compared with the roughly 720-donor mean, donors in an Asian-associated ancestry cluster had fewer N-insertions in productive TCRs, according to a later genetic analysis. Broadly in line with IMGT annotations, most TCR beta V segments showed up in productive rearrangements about 87% or about 30% of the time in an earlier analysis of several hundred of the donors. Most CMV-associated TCR beta chains appeared to be HLA-restricted in a later analysis, and the HLA associations seemed to be driven largely by CMV exposure. The study listed 150 to 200 TCR beta chains as associated with cytomegalovirus. Several of the top co-occurrence clusters appeared to be linked to parvovirus B19, influenza, CMV and Epstein-Barr virus, according to a later analysis. This cohort had only TCR beta chains sequenced, and the lack of alpha or paired-chain data limited which features could be detected. Linkage disequilibrium might explain the correlated functional status among segregating V segments, but an unknown experimental factor could not be excluded. Because counts were too low, some 17 rarely observed V segments, including chromosome 9 orphons, were excluded from the earlier analysis of 587 of the donors. Most TCR sequences were observed very rarely across donors, whereas some public TCRs were present in many individuals. A further reported finding was that TCR beta sequences accurately predicted the HLA-A and HLA-B alleles for most subjects in the first cohort. The classifier was reported to diagnose cytomegalovirus status with high specificity and sensitivity in both the original and validation cohorts. Some IMGT-functional V segments, including TRBV6-2 and TRBV6-3, could not be told apart with the 87-base-pair reads, so those segments were excluded. An association between a missense DCLRE1C variant and V-gene and J-gene trimming of TCR beta chains was found in a later genetic analysis and replicated in an independent cohort. Specific HLA alleles were associated with over 15,000 TCR beta sequences at a false discovery rate of 0.05 in a later analysis. In a later analysis, the rate of TCR association differed among HLA loci, with DRB1 alleles having the most associated TCRs and HLA-C alleles having the fewest.

Comment on this clone: Its antigen target is currently unknown. No base-level quality is on record; no much larger clone is a single base apart.

Library prep was done by the immunoSEQ multiplex PCR assay. For the multiplex PCR, a mixture combining 60 forward primers for TCR Vbeta segments and 13 reverse primers for TCR Jbeta segments was used. Amplification of the CDR3 region of rearranged TCR beta genes was performed with a multiplex PCR assay on genomic DNA. The amplified TCR beta libraries were sequenced on the Illumina HiSeq System as 87-base-pair reads. The authors' pipeline ran thus. In a later analysis, roughly 80 million unique TCR beta chains were counted across the approximately 670 repertoires, and roughly 10 million of these chains were shared by at least two donors. A nearest-neighbor algorithm error-corrected the raw reads and collapsed the reads into unique sequences, merging closely related sequences to remove PCR and sequencing errors. Alignment of CDR3 sequences to IMGT reference sequences was used to assign V, D and J gene segments. For a sequence to be retained, at least a six-nucleotide match to both a V gene segment and a J gene segment was required. Rearrangements were called productive when the CDR3 lacked stop codons and stayed in frame with V and J; all others were non-productive. CDR3 was defined according to IMGT convention as the region running from the second conserved V-encoded cysteine to the conserved J-encoded phenylalanine. The earlier analysis of approximately 590 of the donors excluded any sequence lacking an unambiguous match to a single V gene segment. An earlier analysis of a few hundred of the donors called V segments functional above 56.7% productive rearrangements and segregating when the between-donor standard deviation exceeded 5%. A statistical classification framework was built for diagnosing cytomegalovirus status from the catalog of TCR beta chain sequences. V and J gene assignment, in a later analysis, came from comparing TCR nucleotide sequences with IMGT/GENE-DB human TR gene sequences. A later analysis assigned CDR3 sequences and most-parsimonious VDJ recombination scenarios with the TCRdist pipeline. In a later analysis, every TCR beta chain was defined by the combination of its CDR3 amino acid sequence and its V-gene family, and reads without a unique V-gene family were dropped. To address suspected cross-contamination and a sequencing artifact, a later analysis removed around 600 highly shared, low-generation-probability nucleotide sequences. A later analysis calculated a clonal expansion index for each public chain from normalized within-repertoire ranks of inferred template counts. A later analysis computed generation probabilities with a VDJ recombination model fitted to out-of-frame rearrangements, and checked the results against IGoR. In a later analysis, TCR-TCR, TCR-HLA and TCR-CMV co-occurrence was scored with hypergeometric tests, and a repertoire-size bias correction was applied to TCR pairs. In a later analysis, false discovery rates were estimated by permuting HLA or CMV assignments 20 times. In a later analysis, co-occurring TCRs were grouped using DBSCAN, with TCRdist sequence similarity added in when clustering inside HLA-allele-positive subsets. Repertoires with fewer than 30,000 or more than 120,000 public chains were left out of co-occurrence clustering, as were a few repertoires with anomalous nucleotide sharing. This is the immuneACCESS table as TCRdb keeps it, with only in-frame sequences that have V and J called. A part of the clones is gone; compared with another copy, unresolved V genes explain less than half, and the rest is unexplained. The DNA was the basis for D and trimming; V, J and clone size are from that table. A total of over 150,000 clones appear in this sample, more than 70% of them only once. The top ten hold approximately 5.6% of the sample.

In total, roughly 670 healthy bone marrow donors made up the cohort. At the time of sampling, every cohort member was nominally healthy, though immune exposures that went unrecorded were likely present. The donor was CMV seropositive and was included in the group of around 300 seropositive cohort members. A peripheral blood sample was collected from each donor, and TCR beta sequencing was performed on peripheral blood mononuclear cells. The Qiagen DNeasy Blood Extraction Kit was used to extract genomic DNA from the blood cell samples. The TCR was taken from a middle-aged woman in good health and CMV-seropositive. The sequence joins TRBV10-3 to TRBJ2-2; D gene: possibly TRBD2, on 6 matching bases. Material for sequencing was PBMCs. The CDR3 region: CAISEYWTIITGELFF. The DNA is as follows: TGTGCCATCAGTGAGTATTGGACTATTATCACCGGGGAGCTGTTTTTT.